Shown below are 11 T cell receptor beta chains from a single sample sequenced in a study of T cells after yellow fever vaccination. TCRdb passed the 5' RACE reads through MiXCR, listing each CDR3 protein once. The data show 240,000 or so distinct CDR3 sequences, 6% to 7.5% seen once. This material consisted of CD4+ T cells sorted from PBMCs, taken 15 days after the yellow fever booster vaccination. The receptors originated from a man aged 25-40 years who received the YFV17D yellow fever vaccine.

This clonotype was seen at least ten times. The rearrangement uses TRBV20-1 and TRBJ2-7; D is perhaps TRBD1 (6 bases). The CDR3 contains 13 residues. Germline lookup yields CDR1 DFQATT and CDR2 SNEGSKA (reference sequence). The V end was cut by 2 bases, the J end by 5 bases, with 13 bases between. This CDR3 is CSARSGAGDEQYF. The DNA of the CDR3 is TGCAGTGCTAGATCCGGGGCAGGGGACGAGCAGTACTTC.

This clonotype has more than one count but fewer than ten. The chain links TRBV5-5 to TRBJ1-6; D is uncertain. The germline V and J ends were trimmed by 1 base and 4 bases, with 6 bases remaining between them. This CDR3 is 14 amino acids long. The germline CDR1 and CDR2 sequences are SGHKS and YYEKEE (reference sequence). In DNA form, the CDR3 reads TGTGCCAGCAGCTTGAGGGAGTATAATTCACCCCTCCACTTT. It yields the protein CASSLREYNSPLHF.

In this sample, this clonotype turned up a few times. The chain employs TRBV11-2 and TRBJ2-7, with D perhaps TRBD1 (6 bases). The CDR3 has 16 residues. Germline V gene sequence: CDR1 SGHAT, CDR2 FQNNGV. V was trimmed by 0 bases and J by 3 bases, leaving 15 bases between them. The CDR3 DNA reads TGTGCCAGCAGCTTAGAAAGGGACACTGGAAACTACGAGCAGTACTTC. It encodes CASSLERDTGNYEQYF.

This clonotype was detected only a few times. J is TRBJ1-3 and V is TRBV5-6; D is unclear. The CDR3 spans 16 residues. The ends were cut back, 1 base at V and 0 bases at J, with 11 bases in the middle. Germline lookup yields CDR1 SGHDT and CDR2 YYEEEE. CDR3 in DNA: TGTGCCAGCAGCTTGAGGATAACCGACTCTGGAAACACCATATATTTT. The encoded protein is CASSLRITDSGNTIYF.

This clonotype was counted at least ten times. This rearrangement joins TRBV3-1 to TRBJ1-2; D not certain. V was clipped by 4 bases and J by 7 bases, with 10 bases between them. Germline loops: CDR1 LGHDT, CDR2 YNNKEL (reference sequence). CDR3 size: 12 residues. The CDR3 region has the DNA TGTGCCAGCAGCCCCAGTTATGGTGGCTACACCTTC. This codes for CASSPSYGGYTF. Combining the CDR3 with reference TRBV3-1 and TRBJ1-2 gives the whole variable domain DTAVSQTPKYLVTQMGNDKSIKCEQNLGHDTMYWYKQDSKKFLKIMFSYNNKELIINETVPNRFSPKSPDKAHLNLHINSLELGDSAVYFCASSPSYGGYTFGSGTRLTVV.

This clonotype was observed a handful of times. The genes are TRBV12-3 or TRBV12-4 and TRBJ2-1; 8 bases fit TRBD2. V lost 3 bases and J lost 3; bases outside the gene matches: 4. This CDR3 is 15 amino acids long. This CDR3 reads CASSFREGRYNEQFF. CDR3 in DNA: TGTGCCAGCAGTTTTCGGGAGGGCCGCTACAATGAGCAGTTCTTC.

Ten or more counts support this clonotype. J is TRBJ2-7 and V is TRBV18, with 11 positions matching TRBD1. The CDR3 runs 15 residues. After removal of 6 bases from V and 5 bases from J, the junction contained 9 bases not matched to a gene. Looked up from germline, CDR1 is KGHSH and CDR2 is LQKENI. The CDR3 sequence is CASSRGPGQGDEQYF. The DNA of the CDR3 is TGTGCCAGCTCGCGAGGTCCGGGACAGGGGGACGAGCAGTACTTC. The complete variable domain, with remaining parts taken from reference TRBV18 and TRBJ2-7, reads NAGVMQNPRHLVRRRGQEARLRCSPMKGHSHVYWYRQLPEEGLKFMVYLQKENIIDESGMPKERFSAEFPKEGPSILRIQQVVRGDSAAYFCASSRGPGQGDEQYFGPGTRLTVT.

The CDR3 nucleotides read TGTGCCAGCTCACCCCAGGAACAGGGAGACATTCAGTACTTC. Translating it yields CASSPQEQGDIQYF. The rearrangement joins TRBV18 to TRBJ2-4; weak D call: TRBD1 (6 bases). The germline V and J ends were trimmed by 3 bases and 8 bases, with 14 bases remaining between them. The CDR3 is 14 residues long. The V gene's germline CDR1 is KGHSH and CDR2 LQKENI.

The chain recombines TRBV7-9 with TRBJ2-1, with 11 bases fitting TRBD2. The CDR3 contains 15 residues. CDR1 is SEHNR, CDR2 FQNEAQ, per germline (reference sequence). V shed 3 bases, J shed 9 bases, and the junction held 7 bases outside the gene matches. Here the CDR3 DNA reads TGTGCCAGCAGCTTTAGCGGGAGGGAACGCGGTGAGCAGTTCTTC. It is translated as CASSFSGRERGEQFF.

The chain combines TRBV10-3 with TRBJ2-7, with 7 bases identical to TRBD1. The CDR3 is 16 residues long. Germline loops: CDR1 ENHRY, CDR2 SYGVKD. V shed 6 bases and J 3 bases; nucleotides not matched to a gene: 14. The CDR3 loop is CAIRTQTRGGGYEQYF. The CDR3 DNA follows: TGTGCCATCAGAACACAAACTCGAGGGGGCGGCTACGAGCAGTACTTC.

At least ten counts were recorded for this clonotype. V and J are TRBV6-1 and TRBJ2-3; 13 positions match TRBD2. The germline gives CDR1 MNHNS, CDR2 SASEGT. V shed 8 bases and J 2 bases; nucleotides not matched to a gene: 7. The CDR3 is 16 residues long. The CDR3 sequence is CASGGLAGASTDTQYF. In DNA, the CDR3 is TGTGCCAGCGGTGGACTAGCGGGAGCGTCCACAGATACGCAGTATTTT.